The 7 T cell receptor beta chains below come from one sample, sequenced in a study of OX40 agonist ivuxolimab in advanced cancers. Measured with immunoSEQ multiplex PCR; TCRdb has only the in-frame clones, and not every one. Among 70,000 or so clones listed, about 80% were seen once. The sequences come from CD4+ or CD8+ T cells sorted from blood, collected in a trial of the OX40 agonist ivuxolimab. The source is an adult with an advanced solid tumor such as melanoma, head and neck, liver or kidney cancer.

This rearrangement joins TRBV9 to TRBJ2-7; no firm D call. CDR1 is SGDLS, CDR2 YYNGEE, per germline. The CDR3 extends over 14 amino acids. Trimming removed 2 bases from V and 0 bases from J, with 9 bases in between. CDR3 nucleotide sequence: TGTGCCAGCAGCGTCGGCCACTCCTCCTACGAGCAGTACTTC. It encodes CASSVGHSSYEQYF. Using reference TRBV9 and TRBJ2-7 for the parts outside the CDR3, the full variable domain is DSGVTQTPKHLITATGQRVTLRCSPRSGDLSVYWYQQSLDQGLQFLIQYYNGEERAKGNILERFSAQQFPDLHSELNLSSLELGDSALYFCASSVGHSSYEQYFGPGTRLTVT.

V and J are TRBV28 and TRBJ1-2; D gene ambiguous. This CDR3 has 13 amino acids. Germline V gene sequence: CDR1 MDHEN, CDR2 SYDVKM. V shed 7 bases and J shed 1 base, with 10 bases lying between them. Written as DNA, the CDR3 is TGTGCCAGCATCCCCAACCTTAACTATGGCTACACCTTC. Translated, it gives CASIPNLNYGYTF.

V usage is TRBV6-1 and J usage is TRBJ2-7, with 7 bases matching TRBD2. CDR1 is MNHNS, CDR2 SASEGT, per germline. There are 14 residues in the CDR3. The V segment lost 8 bases and the J segment 2 bases; nucleotides outside the gene matches: 9. The CDR3 DNA follows: TGTGCCAGCTGTTTTAGCGGGCCTACCTACGAGCAGTACTTC. The encoded protein is CASCFSGPTYEQYF.

The chain has TRBV28 and TRBJ1-1, with D uncertain. V was pared by 2 bases and J by 1 base, with 5 bases between. The CDR3 has 13 amino acids. Germline CDR1 and CDR2: MDHEN and SYDVKM. CDR3 amino acids: CASSLKWNTEAFF. DNA of the CDR3: TGTGCCAGCAGTTTAAAATGGAACACTGAAGCTTTCTTT.

V is TRBV19 and J is TRBJ1-2; D perhaps matches TRBD1 (5 bases). The CDR3 sequence is 16 residues long. Trimming removed 3 bases from V and 4 bases from J, with 18 bases in between. The germline V gene encodes CDR1 LNHDA and CDR2 SQIVND (reference sequence). DNA for the CDR3: TGTGCCAGTAGTATCGAAGGGACGGCGGGGCTCTATGGCTACACCTTC. It translates to CASSIEGTAGLYGYTF.

The chain is built from TRBV7-8 and TRBJ2-7, with D hard to call. CDR1 and CDR2 from the germline V gene are SGHVS and FQNEAQ. V dropped 1 base and J dropped 2 bases, with 12 bases sitting between them. The CDR3 has 15 amino acids. The CDR3: CASSLGPGKTYEQYF. The CDR3 bases are TGTGCCAGCAGCTTAGGGCCGGGTAAGACCTACGAGCAGTACTTC.

The chain employs TRBV5-5 and TRBJ1-2; possible D gene TRBD1, 5 bases. Trimming shortened V by 1 base and J by 8 bases, and 12 bases separated the two germline ends. The CDR3 covers 13 residues. Germline V lookup: CDR1 SGHKS, CDR2 YYEKEE (reference sequence). CDR3 residues: CASSLTAGGGYTF. DNA for the CDR3: TGTGCCAGCAGCTTGACAGCTGGGGGGGGCTACACCTTC.